This T cell receptor beta chain was captured in a study of identical twins. Healthy Caucasians alone served as donors. Whole-study findings and limits: With beta out-of-frame sequences, excess sharing by twins was weaker. Out-of-frame alpha sequences shared by twins were enriched for low generation probability.

Looked up from germline, CDR1 is SGHAT and CDR2 is FQNNGV. CDR3 length: 13 amino acids. The ends were cut back, 8 bases at V and 3 bases at J, with 11 bases in the middle. This clonotype was found a few times. Its antigen is unidentified. TCRdb re-derived calls from the 5' RACE reads in MiXCR, one entry per CDR3 protein. The sample lists approximately 890,000 distinct CDR3 sequences; roughly 12% were seen once. This sample was also put to use in a study of yellow fever vaccine responses in identical twins.

V usage is TRBV11-2 and J usage is TRBJ2-1; possible D gene TRBD1, 6 bases. The receptor was isolated from a woman aged 18-29 years in good health. Sequencing used PBMCs. The DNA of the CDR3 is TGTGCCAGCCTAACAGGGTTCTACAATGAGCAGTTCTTC. This sequence encodes CASLTGFYNEQFF. The full variable domain, completed using reference TRBV11-2 and TRBJ2-1, is EAGVAQSPRYKIIEKRQSVAFWCNPISGHATLYWYQQILGQGPKLLIQFQNNGVVDDSQLPKDRFSAERLKGVDSTLKIQPAKLEDSAVYLCASLTGFYNEQFFGPGTRLTVL.